Given below is one TCR beta chain in context. Its antigen is currently unknown. The CDR3 covers 14 residues. V was pared by 6 bases and J by 5 bases, with 16 bases between. Per germline, CDR1 KGHSH and CDR2 LQKENI. The sample originates from a study of a mutant IDH1 vaccine in newly diagnosed glioma. As for the study in general: The first vaccination came 4-6 weeks after radiotherapy alone, or with temozolomide cycles.

The sample's time point: week 47, end of study. A 20-mer mutant IDH1 peptide at 300 ug was injected subcutaneously with topical imiquimod. Sequenced by immunoSEQ multiplex PCR; TCRdb stores in-frame clones only, minus some. The profile shows tens of thousands of clones, more than 75% of them singletons. V and J are TRBV18 and TRBJ1-1, with no clear D. This specimen was PBMCs, taken from a glioma patient whose treatment included an IDH1 peptide vaccine. This receptor was taken from a woman aged 40-49 years with glioma. Some clones in this sample may be carry-over from other donors' samples. The CDR3 bases are TGTGCCAGCTCCCCTCCTGACCGAGTGACTGAAGCTTTCTTT. Translation: CASSPPDRVTEAFF.